This T cell receptor (beta chain) was identified during a study of blood T cell repertoires in COVID-19. Study details: Spain, Italy and the United States supplied samples that represented acute and convalescent COVID-19.

The CDR3 sequence is 14 residues long. The V gene's germline CDR1 is WSHSY and CDR2 SAAADI. The V end was cut by 1 base, the J end by 3 bases, with 6 bases between. Repertoires were generated with immunoSEQ multiplex PCR, while TCRdb's copy carries only in-frame clones and drops some. The sample includes 120,000 or so clones, around nine tenths of them seen just once. J is TRBJ2-2 and V is TRBV10-2; D call uncertain. The receptor was isolated from a human donor in a cohort sampled during active COVID-19. The specimen was peripheral blood. CDR3 in amino acids: CASSEWLYTGELFF. DNA for the CDR3: TGCGCCAGCAGTGAGTGGCTGTACACCGGGGAGCTGTTTTTT.